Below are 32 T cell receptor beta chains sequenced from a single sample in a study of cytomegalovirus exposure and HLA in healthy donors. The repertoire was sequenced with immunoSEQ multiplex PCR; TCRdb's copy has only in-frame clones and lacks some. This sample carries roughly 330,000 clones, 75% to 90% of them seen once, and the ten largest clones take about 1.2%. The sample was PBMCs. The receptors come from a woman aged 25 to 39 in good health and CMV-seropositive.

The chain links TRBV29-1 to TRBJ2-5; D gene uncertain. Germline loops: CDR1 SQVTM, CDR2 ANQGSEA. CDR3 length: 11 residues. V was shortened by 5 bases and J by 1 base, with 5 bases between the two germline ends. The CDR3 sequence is CSVYVQETQYF. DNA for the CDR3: TGCAGCGTTTACGTCCAAGAGACCCAGTACTTC.

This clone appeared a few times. The CDR3 DNA reads TGTGCCAGCAGCTTAGACAGAAACACTGAAGCTTTCTTT. Its translation is CASSLDRNTEAFF. The gene calls are TRBV7-7 and TRBJ1-1; D is ambiguous. V was pared by 1 base and J by 2 bases, with 5 bases between. In germline, CDR1 is SSHAT, CDR2 FNYEAQ (reference sequence). The CDR3 is 13 amino acids. Variable domain in full (rest from reference TRBV7-7 and TRBJ1-1): GAGVSQSPRYKVTKRGQDVTLRCDPISSHATLYWYQQALGQGPEFLTYFNYEAQPDKSGLPSDRFSAERPEGSISTLTIQRTEQRDSAMYRCASSLDRNTEAFFGQGTRLTVV.

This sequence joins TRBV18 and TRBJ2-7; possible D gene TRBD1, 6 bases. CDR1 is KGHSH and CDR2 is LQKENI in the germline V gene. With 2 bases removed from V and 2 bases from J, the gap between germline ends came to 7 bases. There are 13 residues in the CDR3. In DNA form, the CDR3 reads TGTGCCAGCTCACCAAGGACAGCCTACGAGCAGTACTTC. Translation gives CASSPRTAYEQYF.

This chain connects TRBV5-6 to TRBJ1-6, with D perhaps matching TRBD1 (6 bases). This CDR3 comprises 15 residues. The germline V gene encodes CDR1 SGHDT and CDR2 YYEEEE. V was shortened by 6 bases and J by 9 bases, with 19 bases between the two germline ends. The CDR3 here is CASTSGTGGGSPLHF. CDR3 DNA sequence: TGTGCCAGCACGAGCGGAACAGGAGGGGGTTCACCCCTCCACTTT. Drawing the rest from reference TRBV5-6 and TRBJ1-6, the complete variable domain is DAGVTQSPTHLIKTRGQQVTLRCSPKSGHDTVSWYQQALGQGPQFIFQYYEEEERQRGNFPDRFSGHQFPNYSSELNVNALLLGDSALYLCASTSGTGGGSPLHFGNGTRLTVT.

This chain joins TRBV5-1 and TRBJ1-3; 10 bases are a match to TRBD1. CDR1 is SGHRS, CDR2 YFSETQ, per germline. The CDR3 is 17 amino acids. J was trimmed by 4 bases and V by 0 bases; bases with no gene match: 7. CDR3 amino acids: CASSLVSGTGAGNTIYF. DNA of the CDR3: TGCGCCAGCAGCTTGGTGTCCGGGACAGGGGCAGGAAACACCATATATTTT.

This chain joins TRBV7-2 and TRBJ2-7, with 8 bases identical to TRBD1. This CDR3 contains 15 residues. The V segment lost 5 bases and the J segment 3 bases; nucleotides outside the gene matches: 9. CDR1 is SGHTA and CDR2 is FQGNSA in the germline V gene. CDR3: CASSDPGTGFYEQYF. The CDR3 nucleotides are TGTGCCAGCAGCGATCCCGGGACAGGATTCTACGAGCAGTACTTC.

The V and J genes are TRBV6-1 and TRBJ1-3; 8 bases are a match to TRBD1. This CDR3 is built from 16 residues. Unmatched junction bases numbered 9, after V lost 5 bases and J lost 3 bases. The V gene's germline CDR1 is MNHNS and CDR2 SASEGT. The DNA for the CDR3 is TGTGCCAGCAGTAAAGGACAGGGAGGCTTTGGAAACACCATATATTTT. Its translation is CASSKGQGGFGNTIYF.

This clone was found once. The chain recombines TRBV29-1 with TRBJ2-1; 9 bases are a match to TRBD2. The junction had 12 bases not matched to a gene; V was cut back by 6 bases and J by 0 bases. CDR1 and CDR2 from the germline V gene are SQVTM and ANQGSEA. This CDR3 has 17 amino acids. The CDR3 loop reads CSVVASSGTHSYNEQFF. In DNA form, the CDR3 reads TGCAGCGTGGTCGCGTCTAGCGGGACACACTCCTACAATGAGCAGTTCTTC.

CDR3 bases: TGTGCCTACGCTATAGCGGGAGCCACAGATACGCAGTATTTT. It encodes CAYAIAGATDTQYF. The V and J genes are TRBV30 and TRBJ2-3; 9 bases fit TRBD2. CDR1 GTSNPN and CDR2 SVGIG come from the germline V gene (reference sequence). V lost 7 bases to trimming and J lost 2 bases; unmatched junction nucleotides: 7. The CDR3 consists of 14 residues.

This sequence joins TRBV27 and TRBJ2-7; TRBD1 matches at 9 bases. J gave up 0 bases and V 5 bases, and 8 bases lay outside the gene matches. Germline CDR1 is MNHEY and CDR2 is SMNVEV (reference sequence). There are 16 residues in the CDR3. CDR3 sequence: CASSVGTGTLSYEQYF. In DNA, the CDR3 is TGTGCCAGCAGTGTCGGGACAGGGACACTCTCCTACGAGCAGTACTTC.

The CDR3: CASSSSGTEQFF. The CDR3 DNA reads as TGTGCCAGCAGCTCATCCGGGACTGAGCAGTTCTTC. This chain uses TRBV11-2 with TRBJ2-1, with D perhaps given as TRBD1 or TRBD2 (5 bases each). Trimming stripped 4 bases from V and 9 bases from J, with 10 bases between. The germline CDR1 and CDR2 sequences are SGHAT and FQNNGV. The CDR3 sequence is 12 residues long.

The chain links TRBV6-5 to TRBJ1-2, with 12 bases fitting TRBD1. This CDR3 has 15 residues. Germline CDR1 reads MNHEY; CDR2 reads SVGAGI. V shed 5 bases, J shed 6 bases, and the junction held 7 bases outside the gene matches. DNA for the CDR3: TGTGCCAGCAGTGCACCGGGACAGGGGGCAAATGGCTACACCTTC. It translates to CASSAPGQGANGYTF.

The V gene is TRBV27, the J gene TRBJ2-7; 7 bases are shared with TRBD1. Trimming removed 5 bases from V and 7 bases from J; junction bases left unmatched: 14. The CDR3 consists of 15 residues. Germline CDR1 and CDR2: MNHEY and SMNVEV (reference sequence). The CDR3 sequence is CASSRQANPRGEQYF. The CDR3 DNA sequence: TGTGCCAGCAGTCGCCAGGCCAACCCCAGGGGGGAGCAGTACTTC.

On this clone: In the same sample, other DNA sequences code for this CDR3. The CDR3 loop reads CASSIGTGGNEKLFF. The DNA for the CDR3 is TGTGCCAGTAGTATAGGGACAGGGGGTAATGAAAAACTGTTTTTT. The V call is TRBV19, the J call TRBJ1-4; 10 bases map to TRBD1. The CDR3 covers 15 residues. The J segment lost 4 bases and the V segment lost 1 base, leaving 0 bases of the junction unmatched. Looked up from germline, CDR1 is LNHDA and CDR2 is SQIVND (reference sequence).

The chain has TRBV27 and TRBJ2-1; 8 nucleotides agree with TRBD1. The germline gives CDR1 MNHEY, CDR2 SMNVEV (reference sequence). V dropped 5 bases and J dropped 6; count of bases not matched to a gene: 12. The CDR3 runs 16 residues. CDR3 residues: CASSPPQGARGNEQFF. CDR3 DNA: TGTGCCAGCAGTCCTCCCCAGGGGGCGAGGGGCAATGAGCAGTTCTTC.

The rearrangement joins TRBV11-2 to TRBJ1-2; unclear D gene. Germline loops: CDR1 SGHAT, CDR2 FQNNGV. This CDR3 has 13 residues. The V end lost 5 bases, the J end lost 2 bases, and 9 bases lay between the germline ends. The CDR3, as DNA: TGTGCCAGCAGCCAATCCCCCAACTATGGCTACACCTTC. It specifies CASSQSPNYGYTF.

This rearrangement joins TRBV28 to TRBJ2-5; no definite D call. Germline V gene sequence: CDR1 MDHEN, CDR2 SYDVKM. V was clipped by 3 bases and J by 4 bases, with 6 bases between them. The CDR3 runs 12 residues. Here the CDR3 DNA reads TGTGCCAGCAGTTTTACTCTAGAGACCCAGTACTTC. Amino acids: CASSFTLETQYF.

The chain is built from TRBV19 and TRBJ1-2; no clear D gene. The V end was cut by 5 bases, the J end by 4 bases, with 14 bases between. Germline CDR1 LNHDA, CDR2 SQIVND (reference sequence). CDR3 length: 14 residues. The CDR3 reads CASSGLGRSYGYTF. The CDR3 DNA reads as TGTGCCAGTAGTGGATTGGGAAGGAGCTATGGCTACACCTTC.

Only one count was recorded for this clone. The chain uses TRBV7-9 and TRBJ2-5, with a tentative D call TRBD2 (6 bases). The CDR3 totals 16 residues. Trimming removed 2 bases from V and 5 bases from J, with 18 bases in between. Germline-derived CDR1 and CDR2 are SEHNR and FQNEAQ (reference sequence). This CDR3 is CASSLFLMLAGETQYF. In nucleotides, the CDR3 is TGTGCCAGCAGCTTATTCCTTATGTTGGCGGGGGAGACCCAGTACTTC.

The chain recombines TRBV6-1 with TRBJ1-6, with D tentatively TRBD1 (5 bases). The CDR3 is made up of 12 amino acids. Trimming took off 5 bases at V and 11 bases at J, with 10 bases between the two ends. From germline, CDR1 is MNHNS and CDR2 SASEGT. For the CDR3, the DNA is TGTGCCAGCAGTATACAGGAGCCACCCCTCCACTTT. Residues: CASSIQEPPLHF.

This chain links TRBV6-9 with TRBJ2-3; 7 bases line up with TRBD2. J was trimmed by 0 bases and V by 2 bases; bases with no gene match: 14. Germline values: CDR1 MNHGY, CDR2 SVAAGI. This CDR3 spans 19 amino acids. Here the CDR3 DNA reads TGTGCCAGCAGTTATAGAAGCGGGGCCGAGAATCGAAGCACAGATACGCAGTATTTT. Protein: CASSYRSGAENRSTDTQYF.

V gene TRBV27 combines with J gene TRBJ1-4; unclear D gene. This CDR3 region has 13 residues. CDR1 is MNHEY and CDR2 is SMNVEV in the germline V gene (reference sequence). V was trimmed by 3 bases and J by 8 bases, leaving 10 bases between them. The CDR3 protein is CASSFYGDEKLFF. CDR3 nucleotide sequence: TGTGCCAGCAGTTTTTACGGAGACGAAAAACTGTTTTTT.

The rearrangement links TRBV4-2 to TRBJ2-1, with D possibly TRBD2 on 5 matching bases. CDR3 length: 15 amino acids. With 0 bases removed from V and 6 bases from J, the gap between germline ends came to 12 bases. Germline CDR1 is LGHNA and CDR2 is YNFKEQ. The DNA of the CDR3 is TGTGCCAGCAGCCAAGATTGGCTAGCCCCCAATGAGCAGTTCTTC. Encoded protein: CASSQDWLAPNEQFF.

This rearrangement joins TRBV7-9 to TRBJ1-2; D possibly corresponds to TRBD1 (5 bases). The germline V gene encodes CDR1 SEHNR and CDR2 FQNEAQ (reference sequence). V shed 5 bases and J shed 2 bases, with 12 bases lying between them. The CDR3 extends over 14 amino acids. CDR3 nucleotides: TGTGCCAGCAGCCTGATAACAGGCAACTATGGCTACACCTTC. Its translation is CASSLITGNYGYTF.

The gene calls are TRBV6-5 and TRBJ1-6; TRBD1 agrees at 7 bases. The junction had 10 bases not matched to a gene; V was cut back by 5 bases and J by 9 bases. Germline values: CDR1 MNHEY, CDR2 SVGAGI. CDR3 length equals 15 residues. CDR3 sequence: CASSLGGPHGSPLHF. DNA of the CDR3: TGTGCCAGCAGTCTAGGGGGCCCTCATGGTTCACCCCTCCACTTT.

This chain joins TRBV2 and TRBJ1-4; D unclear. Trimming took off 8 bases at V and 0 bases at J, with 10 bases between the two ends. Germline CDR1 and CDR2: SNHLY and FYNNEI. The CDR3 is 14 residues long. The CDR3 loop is CASYPGTTNEKLFF. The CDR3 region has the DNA TGTGCCAGCTACCCCGGGACAACTAATGAAAAACTGTTTTTT.

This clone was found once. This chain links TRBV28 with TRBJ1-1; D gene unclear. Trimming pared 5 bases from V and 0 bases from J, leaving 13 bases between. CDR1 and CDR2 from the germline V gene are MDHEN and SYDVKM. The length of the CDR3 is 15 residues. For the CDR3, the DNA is TGTGCCAGCAGTCCCGCATCGGGCCTGAACACTGAAGCTTTCTTT. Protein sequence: CASSPASGLNTEAFF.

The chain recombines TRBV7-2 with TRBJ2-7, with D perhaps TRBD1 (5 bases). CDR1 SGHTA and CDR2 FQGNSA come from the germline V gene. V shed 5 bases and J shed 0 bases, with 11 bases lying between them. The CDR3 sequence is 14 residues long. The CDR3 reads CASSPDRFSYEQYF. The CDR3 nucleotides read TGTGCCAGCAGCCCCGACAGATTCTCCTACGAGCAGTACTTC.

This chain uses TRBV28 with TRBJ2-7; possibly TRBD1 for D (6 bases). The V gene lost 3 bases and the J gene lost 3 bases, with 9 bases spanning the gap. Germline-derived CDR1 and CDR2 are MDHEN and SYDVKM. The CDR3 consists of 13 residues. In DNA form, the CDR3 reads TGTGCCAGCAGTTTTGAAGGGGGCTACGAGCAGTACTTC. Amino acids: CASSFEGGYEQYF. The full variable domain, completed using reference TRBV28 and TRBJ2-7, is DVKVTQSSRYLVKRTGEKVFLECVQDMDHENMFWYRQDPGLGLRLIYFSYDVKMKEKGDIPEGYSVSREKKERFSLILESASTNQTSMYLCASSFEGGYEQYFGPGTRLTVT.

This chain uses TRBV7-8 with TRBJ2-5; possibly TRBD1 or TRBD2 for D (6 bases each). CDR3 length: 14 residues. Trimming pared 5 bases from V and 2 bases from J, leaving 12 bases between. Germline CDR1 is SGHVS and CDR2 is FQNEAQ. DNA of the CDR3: TGTGCCAGCAGCCCTTTAGGGGGGCAAGAGACCCAGTACTTC. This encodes CASSPLGGQETQYF.

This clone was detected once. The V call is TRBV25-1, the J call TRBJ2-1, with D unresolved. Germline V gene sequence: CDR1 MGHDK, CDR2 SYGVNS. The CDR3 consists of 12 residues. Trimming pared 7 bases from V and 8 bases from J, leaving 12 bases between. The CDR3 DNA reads TGTGCCAGCAAAGAAGAGTGGGATGAGCAGTTCTTC. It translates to CASKEEWDEQFF.

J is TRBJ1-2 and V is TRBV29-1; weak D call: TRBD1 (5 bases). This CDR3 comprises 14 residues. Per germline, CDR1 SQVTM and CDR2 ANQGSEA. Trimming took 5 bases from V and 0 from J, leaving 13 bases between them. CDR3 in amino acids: CSVRWGGANYGYTF. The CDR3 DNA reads TGCAGCGTTCGTTGGGGGGGAGCTAACTATGGCTACACCTTC.